Below, one TCR beta chain is given with its context. Sequencing was performed with immunoSEQ multiplex PCR; in TCRdb, only in-frame clones are kept and a portion is missing. The repertoire includes under 150,000 clones, around 86% of them detected once, and around 18% sits in the top ten. Trimming removed 6 bases from V and 7 bases from J; junction bases left unmatched: 8. The germline CDR1 and CDR2 sequences are KGHSH and LQKENI. The CDR3 is 14 residues long. This entry is derived from a study of blood T cell repertoires in COVID-19. Sequencing was performed on peripheral blood. This sequence originates from a woman aged 45-60 years who had recovered from COVID-19. The chain uses TRBV18 and TRBJ2-1; 8 nucleotides agree with TRBD1. In DNA form, the CDR3 reads TGTGCCAGCTCTTCTAGGACAGGGTTGAATGAGCAGTTCTTC. As protein: CASSSRTGLNEQFF.